A selection of T cell receptor beta chains follows, all from one sample in a study of cytotoxic CD8 clonotypes in ibrutinib-treated CLL. Data came from immunoSEQ multiplex PCR; TCRdb stores just in-frame clones and leaves some out. The sample yields approximately 70,000 clones, 65% to 85% seen once. The sequences come from PBMCs, collected at disease progression, from a patient treated with ibrutinib. These receptors came from a human donor with chronic lymphocytic leukemia. Both conserved end residues are part of each CDR3. A D gene is named only where the DNA matches it firmly. Clone sizes are given selectively: once, few, many, or a class where the clone is expanded.

V: TRBV11-2; J: TRBJ1-2; size: medium-sized; D: .; CDR3: CASSRTGTEANYGYTF; DNA: TGTGCCAGCAGCCGAACCGGGACGGAGGCTAACTATGGCTACACCTTC
V: TRBV6-5; J: TRBJ2-1; size: .; D: .; CDR3: CASRTGVITYNEQFF; DNA: TGTGCCAGCAGGACGGGGGTCATAACCTACAATGAGCAGTTCTTC
V: TRBV29-1; J: TRBJ2-3; size: .; D: TRBD2; CDR3: CSVLGLAGASTDTQYF; DNA: TGCAGCGTTCTCGGACTAGCGGGGGCCAGCACAGATACGCAGTATTTT
V: TRBV7-9; J: TRBJ1-1; size: .; D: .; CDR3: CASSQLKGLDTEAFF; DNA: TGTGCCAGCAGCCAACTAAAGGGCCTAGACACTGAAGCTTTCTTT
V: TRBV29-1; J: TRBJ2-2; size: .; D: TRBD1; CDR3: CSVSDRVNTGELFF; DNA: TGCAGCGTTTCGGACAGGGTGAACACCGGGGAGCTGTTTTTT
V: TRBV5-1; J: TRBJ1-2; size: .; D: .; CDR3: CASSSGFGQLYGYTF; DNA: TGCGCCAGCAGCTCCGGGTTTGGACAGCTCTATGGCTACACCTTC
V: TRBV2; J: TRBJ1-5; size: .; D: TRBD1; CDR3: CASRDRDSSNQPQHF; DNA: TGTGCCAGCAGGGACCGGGACAGCAGCAATCAGCCCCAGCATTTT
V: TRBV18; J: TRBJ1-1; size: .; D: .; CDR3: CASSPRDLTEAFF; DNA: TGTGCCAGCTCACCGCGAGACCTCACTGAAGCTTTCTTT
V: TRBV18; J: TRBJ2-7; size: .; D: TRBD2; CDR3: CASSPFTGLPGGEQYF; DNA: TGTGCCAGCTCACCGTTTACGGGACTTCCGGGGGGCGAGCAGTACTTC
V: TRBV13; J: TRBJ2-5; size: .; D: .; CDR3: CASSLGGRETQYF; DNA: TGTGCCAGCAGCTTAGGGGGCAGAGAGACCCAGTACTTC
V: TRBV18; J: TRBJ2-7; size: few; D: TRBD1; CDR3: CASLETGAGSNYEQYF; DNA: TGTGCCAGCTTAGAAACAGGGGCAGGGTCGAACTACGAGCAGTACTTC
V: TRBV5-1; J: TRBJ2-7; size: .; D: TRBD1; CDR3: CASRPGTGAGEQYF; DNA: TGCGCCAGCAGACCGGGGACAGGGGCGGGCGAGCAGTACTTC
V: TRBV11-2; J: TRBJ1-2; size: .; D: TRBD1; CDR3: CASSPDRSYGYTF; DNA: TGTGCCAGCAGCCCGGACAGGAGTTATGGCTACACCTTC
V: TRBV10-2; J: TRBJ1-5; size: once; D: .; CDR3: CATTNLVSNQPQHF; DNA: TGCGCCACCACTAACCTCGTCAGCAATCAGCCCCAGCATTTT
V: TRBV10-1; J: TRBJ1-1; size: .; D: .; CDR3: CASRETHYALNTEAFF; DNA: TGCGCCAGCAGGGAGACACATTACGCCCTGAACACTGAAGCTTTCTTT
V: TRBV7-6; J: TRBJ1-4; size: .; D: .; CDR3: CASSLAVEGEKLFF; DNA: TGTGCCAGCAGCTTAGCAGTGGAGGGAGAAAAACTGTTTTTT
V: TRBV19; J: TRBJ2-7; size: .; D: TRBD1; CDR3: CASSTRQGPYEQYF; DNA: TGTGCCAGTAGTACCCGACAGGGCCCCTACGAGCAGTACTTC
V: TRBV7-7; J: TRBJ1-3; size: .; D: .; CDR3: CASSPGALGTGNTIYF; DNA: TGTGCCAGCAGCCCAGGGGCCTTAGGGACTGGAAACACCATATATTTT
V: TRBV10-3; J: TRBJ2-7; size: .; D: .; CDR3: CAIKSIYEQYF; DNA: TGTGCCATAAAAAGTATATACGAGCAGTACTTC
V: TRBV29-1; J: TRBJ2-1; size: .; D: TRBD2; CDR3: CSVALAAVFNEQFF; DNA: TGCAGCGTTGCGCTAGCGGCCGTCTTCAATGAGCAGTTCTTC
V: TRBV18; J: TRBJ2-1; size: .; D: .; CDR3: CASSPRTDYNEQFF; DNA: TGTGCCAGCTCACCAAGGACAGACTACAATGAGCAGTTCTTC
V: TRBV28; J: TRBJ1-1; size: .; D: .; CDR3: CASSLPGVNTEAFF; DNA: TGTGCCAGCAGTTTACCAGGGGTGAACACTGAAGCTTTCTTT
V: TRBV10-1; J: TRBJ2-7; size: medium-sized; D: TRBD1; CDR3: CASSPGTGW; DNA: TGCGCCAGCAGCCCGGGGACAGGGTGG
V: TRBV5-1; J: TRBJ1-1; size: .; D: TRBD1; CDR3: CASSPQGTEAFF; DNA: TGCGCCAGCAGCCCACAGGGGACTGAAGCTTTCTTT
V: TRBV7-3; J: TRBJ1-1; size: .; D: .; CDR3: CASSLTGSTEAFF; DNA: TGTGCCAGCAGCTTAACGGGTTCCACTGAAGCTTTCTTT
V: TRBV18; J: TRBJ1-2; size: few; D: .; CDR3: CASSPPSISGAGGYTF; DNA: TGTGCCAGCTCACCACCGTCAATTTCAGGGGCAGGTGGCTACACCTTC
V: TRBV10-1; J: TRBJ2-1; size: .; D: .; CDR3: CASSESTSEPFF; DNA: TGCGCCAGCAGTGAGTCTACATCCGAACCGTTCTTC
V: TRBV27; J: TRBJ1-1; size: .; D: .; CDR3: CASRGWGNTEAFF; DNA: TGTGCCAGCCGTGGATGGGGGAACACTGAAGCTTTCTTT